In its sample, the clone carrying this TCR beta chain was seen a few times. Antigen specificity is unknown. This CDR3 has 14 residues. CDR1 and CDR2 (germline): SGHTA, FQGTGA. Trimming took 2 bases from V and 2 from J, leaving 9 bases between them. The whole isolated RNA underwent reverse transcription, so sequencing captured expressed TCRB transcripts. Method: immunoSEQ multiplex PCR; TCRdb's copy keeps in-frame clones and lacks some. This sample has 310,000 or so clones, with around 10% found just once. This specimen comes from a study of beta chain features in type 1 diabetes. By way of CD45RO/CCR7/CD25/CD127/CD95/CD27, the CD4+ regulatory, stem cell-like memory, central memory and naive cells were sorted. General study findings and limits: Researchers cautioned that cDNA sequencing could over-represent cells with high TCR expression. Patients with Type 1 diabetes showed moderately but significantly shorter TCRB CDR3s in all four CD4+ subsets.

This chain joins TRBV7-3 and TRBJ1-1, with D possibly matching TRBD1 (5 bases). The sequence derives from a woman in her twenties or thirties in good health. Sequencing used naive CD4+ T cells from blood. CDR3 protein: CASSLGAENTEAFF. The CDR3 region has the DNA TGTGCCAGCAGCTTAGGGGCAGAAAACACTGAAGCTTTCTTT.